Below, 32 T cell receptor beta chains from the same sample are listed, as sequenced in a study of blood T cell repertoires in COVID-19. This table comes from immunoSEQ multiplex PCR, and its TCRdb copy is limited to in-frame clones, with some not included. The sample gives 75,000 to 95,000 clones, 80% of which show up once; around 13% is in the top ten. Sequenced input: peripheral blood. The source of these receptors is a woman aged 40 to 50 with active or convalescent COVID-19.

CDR3 residues: CASSGGGRQPQHF. The CDR3 DNA reads as TGTGCCAGCAGTGGAGGGGGCCGGCAGCCCCAGCATTTT. The chain links TRBV2 to TRBJ1-5; 7 nucleotides line up with TRBD1. The length of the CDR3 is 13 residues. J was trimmed by 7 bases and V by 4 bases; bases with no gene match: 4. From germline, CDR1 is SNHLY and CDR2 FYNNEI.

The rearrangement links TRBV18 to TRBJ1-6, with 7 bases fitting TRBD1. Germline values: CDR1 KGHSH, CDR2 LQKENI. The CDR3 spans 15 residues. Trimming cost V 5 bases and J 14 bases; bases outside gene matches: 15. The CDR3 loop reads CASSKADREVWSLHF. The CDR3 coding sequence is TGTGCCAGCTCAAAAGCCGACAGGGAAGTTTGGTCCCTCCACTTT.

This rearrangement joins TRBV25-1 to TRBJ2-3; 8 bases align to TRBD1. V lost 7 bases to trimming and J lost 5 bases; unmatched junction nucleotides: 5. CDR1 is MGHDK, CDR2 SYGVNS, per germline. There are 13 residues in the CDR3. In DNA, the CDR3 is TGTGCCAGCACTCAGGGGGCTGGAGATACGCAGTATTTT. It encodes CASTQGAGDTQYF.

The chain is built from TRBV7-9 and TRBJ1-1; 9 positions match TRBD1. This CDR3 spans 15 amino acids. The J segment lost 3 bases and the V segment lost 1 base, leaving 3 bases of the junction unmatched. The germline gives CDR1 SEHNR, CDR2 FQNEAQ (reference sequence). CDR3 nucleotides: TGTGCCAGCAGCTTAGGGACAGGGGCGCACACTGAAGCTTTCTTT. Its protein product is CASSLGTGAHTEAFF. The whole variable domain, remainder taken from reference TRBV7-9 and TRBJ1-1, is DTGVSQNPRHKITKRGQNVTFRCDPISEHNRLYWYRQTLGQGPEFLTYFQNEAQLEKSRLLSDRFSAERPKGSFSTLEIQRTEQGDSAMYLCASSLGTGAHTEAFFGQGTRLTVV.

There are a few counts of this clone. The V and J genes are TRBV28 and TRBJ2-3; 12 bases match TRBD2. CDR3 length: 17 residues. The germline V gene encodes CDR1 MDHEN and CDR2 SYDVKM. V lost 6 bases, J lost 4 bases, and 11 bases stayed unmatched. The CDR3 loop reads CASSKSSGGALSDTQYF. The CDR3 region has the DNA TGTGCCAGCAGCAAATCTAGCGGGGGGGCCCTTTCAGATACGCAGTATTTT.

This clone was detected a few times. The V gene is TRBV4-3, the J gene TRBJ2-7; TRBD2 might be the D (6 bases). The V end was cut by 6 bases, the J end by 2 bases, with 14 bases between. This CDR3 has 14 residues. Germline V gene lookup returns CDR1 LGHNA and CDR2 YSLEER. The CDR3 sequence: CASRPQGGAYEQYF. CDR3 in DNA: TGCGCCAGCAGGCCTCAGGGAGGAGCCTACGAGCAGTACTTC.

This chain uses TRBV5-6 with TRBJ1-5; possible D gene TRBD1, 6 bases. This CDR3 region has 15 residues. The V gene lost 4 bases and the J gene lost 3 bases, with 14 bases spanning the gap. Per the germline V gene, CDR1 is SGHDT and CDR2 is YYEEEE. As DNA, the CDR3 is TGTGCCAGCAGCAAAACAGGGATTCCCAATCAGCCCCAGCATTTT. This gives the protein CASSKTGIPNQPQHF.

In this sample, this clone turned up a few times. The chain recombines TRBV18 with TRBJ2-4, with 7 positions matching TRBD1. CDR3 size: 16 residues. CDR1 and CDR2 (germline): KGHSH, LQKENI. Trimming at V came to 3 bases and at J to 0 bases, leaving 5 bases not matched to a gene. The CDR3 here is CASSPTGILAKNIQYF. CDR3 bases: TGTGCCAGCTCACCGACAGGGATACTAGCCAAAAACATTCAGTACTTC. Drawing the rest from reference TRBV18 and TRBJ2-4, the complete variable domain is NAGVMQNPRHLVRRRGQEARLRCSPMKGHSHVYWYRQLPEEGLKFMVYLQKENIIDESGMPKERFSAEFPKEGPSILRIQQVVRGDSAAYFCASSPTGILAKNIQYFGAGTRLSVL.

This clone was detected only a few times. The chain joins TRBV18 to TRBJ1-2; 9 bases are a match to TRBD1. CDR3 length: 14 amino acids. Germline V gene lookup returns CDR1 KGHSH and CDR2 LQKENI. V lost 5 bases, J lost 5 bases, and 6 bases stayed unmatched. CDR3 DNA sequence: TGTGCCAGCTCAGCGGACAGGGGATTTTATGGCTACACCTTC. This gives the protein CASSADRGFYGYTF.

The CDR3 protein is CASSTPDRAKTQYF. DNA of the CDR3: TGTGCCAGCAGCACCCCCGACAGGGCCAAGACCCAGTACTTC. This chain uses TRBV7-9 with TRBJ2-5, with 7 bases aligning to TRBD1. Per germline, CDR1 SEHNR and CDR2 FQNEAQ (reference sequence). The CDR3 extends over 14 amino acids. The junction had 9 bases not matched to a gene; V was cut back by 5 bases and J by 6 bases.

The chain uses TRBV2 and TRBJ2-7; D ambiguous. Germline-derived CDR1 and CDR2 are SNHLY and FYNNEI. The CDR3 totals 12 residues. The V end lost 6 bases, the J end lost 3 bases, and 9 bases lay between the germline ends. CDR3 sequence reads: CASRSPGYEQYF. In nucleotides, the CDR3 is TGTGCCAGCAGATCCCCGGGCTACGAGCAGTACTTC.

The chain is built from TRBV18 and TRBJ1-6, with D perhaps matching TRBD1 (6 bases). CDR1 and CDR2 from the germline V gene are KGHSH and LQKENI. There are 16 residues in the CDR3. Trimming pared 3 bases from V and 7 bases from J, leaving 16 bases between. The CDR3 nucleotides are TGTGCCAGCTCACCTACACCGGACAGAAACAATTCACCCCTCCACTTT. It specifies CASSPTPDRNNSPLHF. Full variable domain (remainder filled in from reference TRBV18 and TRBJ1-6): NAGVMQNPRHLVRRRGQEARLRCSPMKGHSHVYWYRQLPEEGLKFMVYLQKENIIDESGMPKERFSAEFPKEGPSILRIQQVVRGDSAAYFCASSPTPDRNNSPLHFGNGTRLTVT.

The sample holds a few counts of this clone. The chain couples TRBV15 to TRBJ1-1, with D possibly being TRBD1 (6 bases). This CDR3 region has 16 residues. Germline V gene data show CDR1 as LNHNV and CDR2 as YYDKDF (reference sequence). V lost 0 bases and J 0 bases, leaving 11 bases between the germline ends. The DNA of the CDR3 is TGTGCCACCAGCAGAGATCCGGGACACCTGAACACTGAAGCTTTCTTT. It yields the protein CATSRDPGHLNTEAFF.

This chain connects TRBV7-9 to TRBJ1-2; 8 nucleotides match TRBD1. The CDR3 consists of 13 residues. CDR1 is SEHNR and CDR2 is FQNEAQ in the germline V gene (reference sequence). V dropped 5 bases and J dropped 7; count of bases not matched to a gene: 6. The DNA of the CDR3 is TGTGCCAGCAGCCAATGGACAGGGAGTGGCTACACCTTC. Translation gives CASSQWTGSGYTF. Variable domain in full (rest from reference TRBV7-9 and TRBJ1-2): DTGVSQNPRHKITKRGQNVTFRCDPISEHNRLYWYRQTLGQGPEFLTYFQNEAQLEKSRLLSDRFSAERPKGSFSTLEIQRTEQGDSAMYLCASSQWTGSGYTFGSGTRLTVV.

This clone was detected only once. V is TRBV2 and J is TRBJ2-1, with a weak D call TRBD2 (7 bases). This CDR3 contains 18 residues. Germline assignment: CDR1 SNHLY and CDR2 FYNNEI. Between the trimmed V and J ends, which lost 6 bases and 0 bases, there was a span of 21 bases. CDR3 in DNA: TGTGCCAGCAGCGAATGGGGGCGGGGGAGTGCCTCCTACAATGAGCAGTTCTTC. Protein sequence: CASSEWGRGSASYNEQFF.

The chain couples TRBV18 to TRBJ2-1; D is perhaps TRBD1 (7 bases). V was cut by 1 base and J by 0 bases, with 10 bases left in between. This CDR3 contains 16 residues. The germline V gene encodes CDR1 KGHSH and CDR2 LQKENI. CDR3 sequence: CASSPRRDSSYNEQFF. CDR3 sequence (DNA): TGTGCCAGCTCACCACGGCGGGACAGCTCCTACAATGAGCAGTTCTTC.

This clone was picked up many times. The J gene is TRBJ2-5, the V gene TRBV6-2 or TRBV6-3; 12 bases are shared with TRBD2. Germline trimming cut 4 bases from V and 9 bases from J; bases unmatched to any gene: 12. Germline V gene lookup returns CDR1 MNHEY and CDR2 SVGEGT. The CDR3 has 16 residues. CDR3: CASSSRLAGARGAQYF. CDR3 DNA sequence: TGTGCCAGCAGTTCCCGACTAGCGGGGGCCCGAGGGGCCCAGTACTTC.

This sequence joins TRBV19 and TRBJ2-7; 9 positions match TRBD2. Germline-derived CDR1 and CDR2 are LNHDA and SQIVND (reference sequence). The CDR3 length is 19 residues. V gave up 2 bases and J gave up 1 base; unmatched junction bases: 15. This CDR3 is CASSISPKTSGIPSYEQYF. For the CDR3, the DNA is TGTGCCAGTAGTATATCCCCTAAGACTAGCGGAATTCCTTCCTACGAGCAGTACTTC. Together with reference TRBV19 and TRBJ2-7, the CDR3 gives the full variable domain: DGGITQSPKYLFRKEGQNVTLSCEQNLNHDAMYWYRQDPGQGLRLIYYSQIVNDFQKGDIAEGYSVSREKKESFPLTVTSAQKNPTAFYLCASSISPKTSGIPSYEQYFGPGTRLTVT.

The CDR3 DNA is TGTGCCAGCAGCTTCGGTGGCGCCCGTCGCGCGGGGAGCTCCTACAATGAGCAGTTCTTC. Protein product: CASSFGGARRAGSSYNEQFF. The V gene is TRBV11-3, the J gene TRBJ2-1; tentatively, D is TRBD2 (6 bases). The CDR3 covers 20 residues. The V gene's germline CDR1 is SGHNT and CDR2 YENEEA. Deletions cut 3 bases from V and 0 bases from J, with 24 bases between.

V usage is TRBV18 and J usage is TRBJ1-1; D is uncertain. Germline lookup yields CDR1 KGHSH and CDR2 LQKENI. The CDR3 has 15 residues. Trimming left V 2 bases short and J 6 bases short, with 16 bases between. The CDR3 DNA reads TGTGCCAGCTCACCAAGTGGTAGGCAGGTGTCTGAAGCTTTCTTT. It yields the protein CASSPSGRQVSEAFF. The full variable domain, in which reference TRBV18 and TRBJ1-1 provide the parts outside the CDR3, is NAGVMQNPRHLVRRRGQEARLRCSPMKGHSHVYWYRQLPEEGLKFMVYLQKENIIDESGMPKERFSAEFPKEGPSILRIQQVVRGDSAAYFCASSPSGRQVSEAFFGQGTRLTVV.

The rearrangement links TRBV25-1 to TRBJ1-2, with a possible D match to TRBD1 (5 bases). Germline V CDR1 and CDR2: MGHDK, SYGVNS. This CDR3 spans 14 amino acids. The ends were cut back, 7 bases at V and 5 bases at J, with 17 bases in the middle. CDR3 loop: CASTEGQGSYGYTF. CDR3 DNA sequence: TGTGCCAGCACTGAGGGGCAGGGCAGTTATGGCTACACCTTC.

About this clone: The junction differs from germline at one of its ends, possibly a read error. The genes are TRBV4-3 and TRBJ2-2; a weak D match, TRBD2 (6 bases). The CDR3 runs 15 residues. CDR1 is LGHNA, CDR2 YSLEER, per germline. The CDR3 nucleotides are TGCGCCAGCAGCCAAGATATTGATGTAGGAGGGGATGTTATTTTT. Translated, it gives CASSQDIDVGGDVIF.

The V and J genes are TRBV7-9 and TRBJ2-3, with unresolved D. The CDR3 consists of 14 residues. Germline CDR1 SEHNR, CDR2 FQNEAQ (reference sequence). V lost 5 bases, J lost 5 bases, and 14 bases lay in between. CDR3 coding DNA: TGTGCCAGCAGCCGTCGTCCGTTCGGAGATACGCAGTATTTT. This codes for CASSRRPFGDTQYF.

The chain joins TRBV19 to TRBJ2-4; 8 bases agree with TRBD1. Trimming removed 5 bases from V and 8 bases from J; junction bases left unmatched: 11. CDR3 size: 15 residues. The germline V gene encodes CDR1 LNHDA and CDR2 SQIVND (reference sequence). CDR3 amino acids: CASSWTGTFLDIQYF. The CDR3 coding sequence is TGTGCCAGTAGTTGGACAGGGACGTTCCTCGACATTCAGTACTTC.

The V call is TRBV28, the J call TRBJ1-1, with no clear D. This CDR3 has 12 residues. Trimming took off 2 bases at V and 4 bases at J, with 5 bases between the two ends. CDR1 is MDHEN, CDR2 SYDVKM, per germline. For the CDR3, the DNA is TGTGCCAGCAGTTTAAGCGGCACTGAAGCTTTCTTT. This codes for CASSLSGTEAFF.

As DNA, the CDR3 is TGCGCCAGCAGCAGCACGGGACACTACACAGATACGCAGTATTTT. It codes for CASSSTGHYTDTQYF. The gene calls are TRBV5-1 and TRBJ2-3, with a tentative D call TRBD1 (6 bases). V lost 4 bases to trimming and J lost 2 bases, with 14 bases between them. Germline V CDR1 and CDR2: SGHRS, YFSETQ. The CDR3 loop spans 15 amino acids.

The chain uses TRBV27 and TRBJ1-4, with 8 bases aligning to TRBD1. In germline, CDR1 is MNHEY, CDR2 SMNVEV (reference sequence). Germline trimming cut 0 bases from V and 4 bases from J; bases unmatched to any gene: 7. The length of the CDR3 is 17 residues. CDR3 in amino acids: CASSLSRTGRGNEKLFF. The CDR3, as DNA: TGTGCCAGCAGTTTATCGCGGACAGGGAGGGGTAATGAAAAACTGTTTTTT.

This clone was seen once. The V gene is TRBV28, the J gene TRBJ1-5, with a tentative D call TRBD1 (5 bases). Germline CDR1 MDHEN, CDR2 SYDVKM. This CDR3 comprises 15 residues. The V and J ends lost 7 bases and 5 bases respectively, with 18 bases between them. For the CDR3, the DNA is TGTGCCAGCATGACGGGGGGTATTGTGGATCAGCCCCAGCATTTT. This sequence encodes CASMTGGIVDQPQHF.

The table lists this clone with a count of one. This chain uses TRBV7-2 with TRBJ2-1, with 10 bases that match TRBD1. CDR1 and CDR2 from the germline V gene are SGHTA and FQGNSA. The CDR3 extends over 15 amino acids. V was clipped by 5 bases and J by 5 bases; unmatched bases: 6. The chain's CDR3 is CASSLRTGGDNEQFF. The CDR3 region has the DNA TGTGCCAGCAGCCTGCGGACAGGGGGGGACAATGAGCAGTTCTTC.

The genes are TRBV5-6 and TRBJ1-4; 9 bases are shared with TRBD1. CDR1 and CDR2 (germline): SGHDT, YYEEEE. The length of the CDR3 is 15 residues. V dropped 4 bases and J dropped 7; count of bases not matched to a gene: 8. The CDR3 loop reads CASSANRGRSEKLFF. CDR3 coding DNA: TGTGCCAGCAGCGCTAACAGGGGGCGATCTGAAAAACTGTTTTTT.

The CDR3 spells CASSYEGLADSYEQYF. DNA of the CDR3: TGTGCCAGCAGTTACGAGGGACTAGCGGACTCCTACGAGCAGTACTTC. The genes are TRBV6-5 and TRBJ2-7; 11 positions match TRBD2. Per the germline V gene, CDR1 is MNHEY and CDR2 is SVGAGI. After removal of 2 bases from V and 0 bases from J, the junction contained 3 bases not matched to a gene. The CDR3 sequence is 16 residues long.

The CDR3: CASSWLVDQPQHF. The CDR3 coding sequence is TGTGCCAGCAGCTGGCTCGTGGATCAGCCCCAGCATTTT. V and J are TRBV7-8 and TRBJ1-5; D gene uncertain. CDR1 SGHVS and CDR2 FQNEAQ come from the germline V gene. Trimming stripped 4 bases from V and 5 bases from J, with 9 bases between. The CDR3 has 13 amino acids.